These 18 T cell receptor beta chains were all obtained from the same sample, sequenced in a study of T cells in Graves' hyperthyroidism and ophthalmopathy. What was amplified from RNA transcripts were TCR beta CDR3 regions. An initial round of RT-PCR targeting the TCR CDR3 relied on the HTBI primer set. TCRdb re-called the multiplex PCR reads with MiXCR, one entry per CDR3 protein. The profile covers a few hundred thousand distinct CDR3 sequences, with about 45% appearing a single time and about 40% taken by the ten largest. Sequencing was performed on peripheral blood or thyroid tissue (not recorded which). The receptors were gathered from an adult woman with Graves' disease, either hyperthyroidism or ophthalmopathy (not recorded which).

The chain uses TRBV10-3 and TRBJ1-4, with 9 positions matching TRBD1. The CDR3 contains 13 residues. V lost 6 bases, J lost 8 bases, and 4 bases stayed unmatched. Germline V gene lookup returns CDR1 ENHRY and CDR2 SYGVKD. DNA for the CDR3: TGTGCCATCAGACCGGGACAGGGAGAAAAACTGTTTTTT. This codes for CAIRPGQGEKLFF.

This clonotype was observed a few times. The chain is built from TRBV24-1 and TRBJ2-3, with D perhaps TRBD1 (6 bases). Per the germline V gene, CDR1 is KGHDR and CDR2 is SFDVKD. The CDR3 runs to 18 residues. Trimming cost V 7 bases and J 2 bases, with 24 bases left between them. CDR3 in DNA: TGTGCCACCAGCGCTTATTCGACAGGAACTACCCTCACAGATACGCAGTATTTT. It yields the protein CATSAYSTGTTLTDTQYF.

This clonotype was seen more than once but under ten times. This chain joins TRBV20-1 and TRBJ1-5; 7 nucleotides match TRBD1. CDR3 length: 12 residues. CDR1 is DFQATT and CDR2 is SNEGSKA in the germline V gene (reference sequence). The V gene end was trimmed by 6 bases and the J gene end by 6 bases; junction bases not matched to a gene: 5. In DNA form, the CDR3 reads TGCAGTGCATTGACAGGGCTTCAGCCCCAGCATTTT. This encodes CSALTGLQPQHF.

The chain links TRBV6-2 or TRBV6-3 to TRBJ1-1; D unresolved. Germline V lookup: CDR1 MNHEY, CDR2 SVGEGT. With 2 bases removed from V and 5 bases from J, the gap between germline ends came to 12 bases. The CDR3 has 14 residues. The CDR3 spells CASSYVTFLTEAFF. The CDR3 coding sequence is TGTGCCAGCAGTTACGTGACCTTTCTAACTGAAGCTTTCTTT.

This clonotype showed up just a few times. This chain joins TRBV20-1 and TRBJ1-5; D perhaps matches TRBD1 (5 bases). The CDR3 consists of 13 residues. Between the trimmed V and J ends, which lost 5 bases and 7 bases, there was a span of 15 bases. Germline V lookup: CDR1 DFQATT, CDR2 SNEGSKA (reference sequence). For the CDR3, the DNA is TGCAGTGCTTCAAAAGGGACTGGGCAGCCCCAGCATTTT. It translates to CSASKGTGQPQHF.

This clonotype came up many times. The chain is built from TRBV5-1 and TRBJ2-2; 7 positions agree with TRBD1. Trimming at V came to 1 base and at J to 6 bases, leaving 15 bases not matched to a gene. The CDR3 is 18 amino acids. Germline V CDR1 and CDR2: SGHRS, YFSETQ. CDR3 in DNA: TGCGCCAGCAGCTTGTCTCTCGCGGCGACAGGGCGCGCCGGGGAGCTGTTTTTT. Translating gives CASSLSLAATGRAGELFF.

The chain recombines TRBV5-1 with TRBJ1-6; D ambiguous. Trimming stripped 7 bases from V and 3 bases from J, with 14 bases between. CDR1 and CDR2 from the germline V gene are SGHRS and YFSETQ. The CDR3 spans 15 residues. The CDR3 DNA reads as TGCGCCAGCTCGGATTTTGGAGTCTATAATTCACCCCTCCACTTT. This translates into CASSDFGVYNSPLHF.

The chain is built from TRBV5-1 and TRBJ1-1, with a tentative D call TRBD1 (5 bases). Germline CDR1 is SGHRS and CDR2 is YFSETQ. Trimming removed 1 base from V and 1 base from J, with 14 bases in between. The CDR3 is 16 amino acids. The CDR3 DNA follows: TGCGCCAGCAGCTTGAAGGCAGGGACGTGGAACACTGAAGCTTTCTTT. Translated, it gives CASSLKAGTWNTEAFF. Combining the CDR3 with reference TRBV5-1 and TRBJ1-1 gives the whole variable domain KAGVTQTPRYLIKTRGQQVTLSCSPISGHRSVSWYQQTPGQGLQFLFEYFSETQRNKGNFPGRFSGRQFSNSRSEMNVSTLELGDSALYLCASSLKAGTWNTEAFFGQGTRLTVV.

This clonotype was observed at least ten times. The CDR3 DNA reads as TGTGCCAGCCTGGGACAGGGGGCTGGTGGCTACACCTTC. Translation: CASLGQGAGGYTF. The rearrangement joins TRBV6-2 or TRBV6-3 to TRBJ1-2, with 12 bases that match TRBD1. The V segment lost 8 bases and the J segment 7 bases; nucleotides outside the gene matches: 5. The CDR3 has 13 amino acids. Germline values: CDR1 MNHEY, CDR2 SVGEGT.

There are many counts of this clonotype. The chain recombines TRBV12-3 or TRBV12-4 with TRBJ2-5, with D perhaps matching TRBD1 (6 bases). Between the trimmed V and J ends, which lost 4 bases and 3 bases, there was a span of 9 bases. The CDR3 has 13 residues. In DNA form, the CDR3 reads TGTGCCAGCAGTTGGGACAACGAAGAGACCCAGTACTTC. Its protein is CASSWDNEETQYF.

The chain is built from TRBV9 and TRBJ1-1; possibly TRBD1 for D (6 bases). V was trimmed by 6 bases and J by 0 bases, leaving 15 bases between them. Looked up from germline, CDR1 is SGDLS and CDR2 is YYNGEE. The CDR3 is 15 amino acids. The CDR3 nucleotides are TGTGCCAGCACTCGGTCAGGGGCGCTGAACACTGAAGCTTTCTTT. Protein product: CASTRSGALNTEAFF.

The chain is built from TRBV2 and TRBJ1-4, with no clear D. The CDR3 runs to 11 residues. Germline V CDR1 and CDR2: SNHLY, FYNNEI. Trimming cost V 6 bases and J 7 bases, with 6 bases left between them. The CDR3: CASREPEKLFF. CDR3 bases: TGTGCCAGCAGGGAGCCTGAAAAACTGTTTTTT.

The CDR3 nucleotides read TGCAGTGCTGTACCGGGACATCAGTATAGCAATCAGCCCCAGCATTTT. It encodes CSAVPGHQYSNQPQHF. The V call is TRBV20-1, the J call TRBJ1-5, with a tentative D call TRBD1 (6 bases). CDR3 length: 16 residues. Trimming cost V 5 bases and J 0 bases, with 17 bases left between them. Germline loops: CDR1 DFQATT, CDR2 SNEGSKA (reference sequence).

The V gene is TRBV2, the J gene TRBJ1-2; D call uncertain. The CDR3 has 12 amino acids. Trimming pared 3 bases from V and 2 bases from J, leaving 4 bases between. Looked up from germline, CDR1 is SNHLY and CDR2 is FYNNEI. CDR3 region: CASSDANYGYTF. The CDR3 region has the DNA TGTGCCAGCAGTGACGCGAACTATGGCTACACCTTC. Drawing the rest from reference TRBV2 and TRBJ1-2, the complete variable domain is EPEVTQTPSHQVTQMGQEVILRCVPISNHLYFYWYRQILGQKVEFLVSFYNNEISEKSEIFDDQFSVERPDGSNFTLKIRSTKLEDSAMYFCASSDANYGYTFGSGTRLTVV.

This clonotype has a count of ten or more. V usage is TRBV4-3 and J usage is TRBJ2-5; D is perhaps TRBD1 (6 bases). V was pared by 2 bases and J by 3 bases, with 13 bases between. Germline loops: CDR1 LGHNA, CDR2 YSLEER. This CDR3 region has 15 residues. The CDR3 loop is CASSQSKAGEETQYF. The CDR3 nucleotides read TGCGCCAGCAGCCAATCCAAGGCAGGGGAAGAGACCCAGTACTTC.

This clonotype was seen many times. The chain joins TRBV25-1 to TRBJ1-1; no reliable D call. The CDR3 length is 11 residues. Germline values: CDR1 MGHDK, CDR2 SYGVNS. V lost 4 bases to trimming and J lost 4 bases, with 4 bases between them. The CDR3, as DNA: TGTGCCAGCAGTGGGGGCACTGAAGCTTTCTTT. Its translation is CASSGGTEAFF.

The rearrangement links TRBV28 to TRBJ1-5; 7 bases are a match to TRBD1. Per the germline V gene, CDR1 is MDHEN and CDR2 is SYDVKM. The CDR3 is 13 amino acids. Trimming removed 5 bases from V and 5 bases from J; junction bases left unmatched: 3. The CDR3 reads CASSPGTDQPQHF. For the CDR3, the DNA is TGTGCCAGCAGTCCAGGGACAGATCAGCCCCAGCATTTT.

This clonotype has ten or more counts. The chain combines TRBV20-1 with TRBJ1-1, with a possible D match to TRBD1 (5 bases). Trimming left V 6 bases short and J 4 bases short, with 15 bases between. CDR1 and CDR2 (germline): DFQATT, SNEGSKA (reference sequence). This CDR3 comprises 13 residues. The CDR3 is CSAGGSKGTEAFF. The CDR3 DNA reads TGCAGTGCGGGGGGGTCCAAGGGCACTGAAGCTTTCTTT.